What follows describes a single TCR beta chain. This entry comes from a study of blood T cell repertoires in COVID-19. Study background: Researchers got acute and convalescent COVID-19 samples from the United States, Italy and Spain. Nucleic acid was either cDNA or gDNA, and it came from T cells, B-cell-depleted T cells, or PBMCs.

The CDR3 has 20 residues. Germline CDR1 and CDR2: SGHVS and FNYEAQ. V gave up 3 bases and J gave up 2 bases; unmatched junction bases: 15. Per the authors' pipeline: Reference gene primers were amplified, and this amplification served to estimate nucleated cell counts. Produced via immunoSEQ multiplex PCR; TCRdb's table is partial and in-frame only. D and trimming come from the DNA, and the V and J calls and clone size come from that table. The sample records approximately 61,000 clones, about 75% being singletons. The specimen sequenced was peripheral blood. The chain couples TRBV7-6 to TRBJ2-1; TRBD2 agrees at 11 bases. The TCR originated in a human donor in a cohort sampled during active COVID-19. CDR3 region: CASSLAISGTSGGAYNEQFF. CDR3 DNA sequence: TGTGCCAGCAGCTTGGCAATCTCCGGGACTAGCGGTGGGGCCTACAATGAGCAGTTCTTC.